The 17 T cell receptor beta chains listed next were all sequenced from one sample in a study of cytomegalovirus exposure and HLA in healthy donors. PCR used 60 Vbeta primers and 13 Jbeta primers. Method: immunoSEQ multiplex PCR; TCRdb's copy keeps in-frame clones and lacks some. The sample has roughly 110,000 clones, 70% to 80% seen once. Sequenced input: PBMCs. Receptor source: a human donor in good health.

The V and J genes are TRBV28 and TRBJ1-2; 10 positions agree with TRBD1. This CDR3 contains 15 residues. Germline-derived CDR1 and CDR2 are MDHEN and SYDVKM. V was clipped by 6 bases and J by 0 bases; unmatched bases: 4. For the CDR3, the DNA is TGTGCCAGCAGGTCGACAGGGGGCTCTAACTATGGCTACACCTTC. It yields the protein CASRSTGGSNYGYTF.

The rearrangement uses TRBV6-5 and TRBJ2-5, with 11 bases matching TRBD1. Judging by the DNA end, TRBJ2-7 fits better; the J call may be wrong. The CDR3 extends over 16 amino acids. Germline V gene sequence: CDR1 MNHEY, CDR2 SVGAGI. The CDR3 coding sequence is TGTGCCAGCAGTTATACCGGGACAGGGGGTTCCTACGAGCAGTACTTC. It yields the protein CASSYTGTGGSYEQYF.

The chain recombines TRBV14 with TRBJ1-2; 12 nucleotides match TRBD1. CDR1 and CDR2 (germline): SGHDN, FVKESK. This CDR3 is 17 amino acids long. Losses at the gene ends were 4 bases for V and 5 bases for J; bases not matched to a gene: 11. CDR3 bases: TGTGCCAGCAGCCTCTTCCCGGGACAGGGGGCGGGATATGGCTACACCTTC. Amino acid sequence: CASSLFPGQGAGYGYTF.

The chain joins TRBV27 to TRBJ2-7, with TRBD2 as a possible D gene (7 bases). CDR3 length: 14 residues. Germline assignment: CDR1 MNHEY and CDR2 SMNVEV (reference sequence). V dropped 6 bases and J dropped 2 bases, with 14 bases sitting between them. The CDR3: CASSLRGAPYEQYF. CDR3 DNA sequence: TGTGCCAGCAGCCTACGGGGGGCCCCCTACGAGCAGTACTTC.

The J gene is TRBJ2-7, the V gene TRBV2, with D perhaps matching TRBD1 (5 bases). The ends were cut back, 7 bases at V and 7 bases at J, with 20 bases in the middle. Per the germline V gene, CDR1 is SNHLY and CDR2 is FYNNEI. This CDR3 is 14 amino acids long. The CDR3 coding sequence is TGTGCCAGCACCCTGGGGCGGCCTGAGGTTGAGCAGTACTTC. Its translation is CASTLGRPEVEQYF.

A single count supports this clone. The chain is built from TRBV27 and TRBJ2-1; D might be TRBD2 (5 bases). This CDR3 has 19 residues. Germline V gene data show CDR1 as MNHEY and CDR2 as SMNVEV (reference sequence). The V end lost 8 bases, the J end lost 2 bases, and 28 bases lay between the germline ends. In nucleotides, the CDR3 is TGTGCCAGCTCCCCCGGGGTCCTAGACCTCCGAGTCCCCTACAATGAGCAGTTCTTC. It is translated as CASSPGVLDLRVPYNEQFF.

This clone showed up just a few times. This chain uses TRBV4-2 with TRBJ1-5, with D uncertain. Trimming left V 0 bases short and J 12 bases short, with 21 bases between. This CDR3 comprises 16 residues. CDR1 and CDR2 from the germline V gene are LGHNA and YNFKEQ. As DNA, the CDR3 is TGTGCCAGCAGCCAAGAGATAGCGGACCGCCAACATCGCCAGCATTTT. Its translation is CASSQEIADRQHRQHF.

This clone appeared a single time. The genes are TRBV2 and TRBJ2-4; 7 bases are a match to TRBD2. The germline V gene has CDR1 SNHLY and CDR2 FYNNEI. This CDR3 spans 15 amino acids. With V trimmed by 1 base and J by 7 bases, 7 bases remained unmatched. CDR3 sequence (DNA): TGTGCCAGCAGTGAAGAAGGGACTACCTGGAACATTCAGTACTTC. This gives the protein CASSEEGTTWNIQYF.

The genes are TRBV11-2 and TRBJ1-2; no clear D. Trimming removed 1 base at V and 1 base at J, with 13 bases between. The CDR3 sequence is 16 residues long. Germline CDR1 is SGHAT and CDR2 is FQNNGV. Here the CDR3 DNA reads TGTGCCAGCAGCTTAGCCCTGCGAGGGCTTAACTATGGCTACACCTTC. This sequence encodes CASSLALRGLNYGYTF.

The V call is TRBV27, the J call TRBJ1-5; maybe TRBD1 (6 bases). The CDR3 length is 14 residues. Germline V lookup: CDR1 MNHEY, CDR2 SMNVEV (reference sequence). V lost 2 bases to trimming and J lost 7 bases, with 12 bases between them. CDR3 protein: CASSLAGAGQPQHF. The DNA of the CDR3 is TGTGCCAGCAGTTTAGCAGGGGCTGGGCAGCCCCAGCATTTT.

The V and J genes are TRBV28 and TRBJ2-3; D may be TRBD2 (6 bases). CDR1 and CDR2 from the germline V gene are MDHEN and SYDVKM. CDR3 length: 16 amino acids. Trimming pared 10 bases from V and 2 bases from J, leaving 22 bases between. CDR3 nucleotide sequence: TGTGCCATTTCAACCCCCAGGGCGGGACTCACAGATACGCAGTATTTT. It is translated as CAISTPRAGLTDTQYF.

The chain joins TRBV11-1 to TRBJ1-2; D gene uncertain. This CDR3 spans 14 amino acids. Germline-derived CDR1 and CDR2 are SGHAT and FQDESV (reference sequence). Trimming pared 5 bases from V and 6 bases from J, leaving 16 bases between. Here the CDR3 reads CASSESGRYDGYTF. CDR3 bases: TGTGCCAGCAGCGAATCGGGTCGATATGATGGCTACACCTTC.

This rearrangement joins TRBV7-2 to TRBJ1-5; D is possibly TRBD1 (5 bases). Trimming shortened V by 1 base and J by 1 base, and 14 bases separated the two germline ends. The CDR3 extends over 17 amino acids. Germline V gene sequence: CDR1 SGHTA, CDR2 FQGNSA. The CDR3 loop is CASSLDRSRSSNQPQHF. The CDR3 bases are TGTGCCAGCAGCTTAGACAGGAGTCGCTCAAGCAATCAGCCCCAGCATTTT.

Regarding this clone: One end of the junction varies from germline; a read error may be responsible. This sequence joins TRBV7-7 and TRBJ2-5, with 7 bases fitting TRBD1. The germline V gene has CDR1 SSHAT and CDR2 FNYEAQ (reference sequence). The CDR3 runs 14 residues. The CDR3 bases are TGTGCTAGCAGTCCTACAGGGGCGGAGGAGACCCAGTACTTC. Translated, it gives CASSPTGAEETQYF.

The V gene is TRBV28, the J gene TRBJ2-5; 7 bases line up with TRBD1. The CDR3 contains 16 residues. Unmatched junction bases numbered 10, after V lost 2 bases and J lost 4 bases. Germline CDR1 reads MDHEN; CDR2 reads SYDVKM. The CDR3 region is CASSLVGVYRGETQYF. In DNA form, the CDR3 reads TGTGCCAGCAGTTTAGTAGGGGTGTACAGGGGAGAGACCCAGTACTTC.

This clone showed up just once. This chain links TRBV14 with TRBJ2-5, with D possibly matching TRBD1 (5 bases). The CDR3 runs to 15 residues. The V end was cut by 0 bases, the J end by 2 bases, with 10 bases between. Germline lookup yields CDR1 SGHDN and CDR2 FVKESK. CDR3 sequence reads: CASSQDGSGQETQYF. CDR3 DNA sequence: TGTGCCAGCAGCCAAGATGGCTCAGGGCAAGAGACCCAGTACTTC.

This sequence joins TRBV4-2 and TRBJ1-5, with a weak D call TRBD1 (5 bases). Germline assignment: CDR1 LGHNA and CDR2 YNFKEQ. The CDR3 consists of 13 residues. Trimming took 0 bases from V and 9 from J, leaving 9 bases between them. CDR3 protein: CASSQERTGPQHF. For the CDR3, the DNA is TGTGCCAGCAGCCAAGAAAGAACAGGGCCCCAGCATTTT.